These 8 T cell receptor beta chains originate from one sample sequenced in a study of T cell responses to AZD1222 COVID-19 vaccine. Method: immunoSEQ multiplex PCR; TCRdb's copy keeps in-frame clones and lacks some. The repertoire holds about 180,000 clones, with 88% as singletons. Sequencing used peripheral blood, obtained on day 0 of AZD1222 vaccination. Receptor source: an adult in good health.

The chain couples TRBV9 to TRBJ2-1; no clear D gene. CDR3 size: 16 residues. Trimming took off 0 bases at V and 0 bases at J, with 10 bases between the two ends. CDR1 SGDLS and CDR2 YYNGEE come from the germline V gene. The CDR3 sequence: CASSVGVAGSYNEQFF. DNA of the CDR3: TGTGCCAGCAGCGTAGGAGTAGCAGGCTCCTACAATGAGCAGTTCTTC.

The chain couples TRBV6-6 to TRBJ2-7, with 9 bases aligning to TRBD1. V lost 5 bases, J lost 0 bases, and 17 bases stayed unmatched. The CDR3 consists of 19 residues. CDR1 is MNHNY and CDR2 is SVGAGI in the germline V gene (reference sequence). The CDR3 DNA is TGTGCCAGCAGTCCAACGGAGCCCAGACAGGGGGTGGGCTCCTACGAGCAGTACTTC. Translating it yields CASSPTEPRQGVGSYEQYF.

This clone was detected once. This chain connects TRBV28 to TRBJ2-7; maybe TRBD1 (6 bases). CDR3 length: 15 residues. Germline CDR1 is MDHEN and CDR2 is SYDVKM. The germline V and J ends were trimmed by 1 base and 3 bases, with 13 bases remaining between them. As DNA, the CDR3 is TGTGCCAGCAGTTTATATCAGGGGACGGGCTACGAGCAGTACTTC. Translation: CASSLYQGTGYEQYF.

The genes are TRBV28 and TRBJ1-5, with D possibly being TRBD1 (6 bases). CDR1 and CDR2 from the germline V gene are MDHEN and SYDVKM. The V gene lost 8 bases and the J gene lost 3 bases, with 11 bases spanning the gap. The length of the CDR3 is 13 residues. The CDR3 protein is CASFDRSNQPQHF. The CDR3 coding sequence is TGTGCCAGCTTTGACAGGTCCAATCAGCCCCAGCATTTT.

The chain joins TRBV5-6 to TRBJ1-5; TRBD1 agrees at 9 bases. With 4 bases clipped from V and 10 bases from J, the junction kept 9 bases outside the gene matches. The germline CDR1 and CDR2 sequences are SGHDT and YYEEEE. The CDR3 is made up of 14 amino acids. CDR3 sequence reads: CASSLGQGFRPQHF. CDR3 nucleotides: TGTGCCAGCAGCCTGGGACAGGGCTTTAGACCCCAGCATTTT.

The chain is built from TRBV24-1 and TRBJ2-1; D might be TRBD2 (6 bases). CDR3 length equals 13 residues. V was clipped by 6 bases and J by 9 bases, with 14 bases between them. Germline assignment: CDR1 KGHDR and CDR2 SFDVKD. CDR3 region: CATSKEGYREQFF. The DNA of the CDR3 is TGTGCCACCAGTAAGGAGGGCTATCGTGAGCAGTTCTTC.

The chain is built from TRBV11-2 and TRBJ1-1; D is undetermined. The length of the CDR3 is 13 residues. V was clipped by 3 bases and J by 3 bases, with 8 bases between them. The germline V gene encodes CDR1 SGHAT and CDR2 FQNNGV. This chain's CDR3 is CASSFQVDTEAFF. The CDR3 DNA reads TGTGCCAGCAGCTTCCAGGTGGACACTGAAGCTTTCTTT.

The rearrangement joins TRBV18 to TRBJ2-3; TRBD2 matches 10 bases. Per germline, CDR1 KGHSH and CDR2 LQKENI. The CDR3 has 16 residues. Unmatched junction bases numbered 9, after V lost 6 bases and J lost 3 bases. For the CDR3, the DNA is TGTGCCAGCTCCCCGAGCGGGGGGGCCAGGACAGATACGCAGTATTTT. As protein: CASSPSGGARTDTQYF.